The rows below give T cell receptor beta chains drawn from one sample of a study of blood T cells in healthy people across ages. MiXCR, run by TCRdb on the 5' RACE reads, gives a single entry per CDR3 protein. Of around 800,000 distinct CDR3 sequences in the sample, 40% to 50% were seen once. The sample taken for sequencing was blood. The receptor set was obtained from a man in his sixties in good health. CDR3s include the opening cysteine and the closing phenylalanine or tryptophan. A D gene is named only where the DNA matches it firmly. Clone size is shown for a subset of rows, as once, few, many or a class of expanded clone.

clone size	V gene	J gene	D gene	CDR3 DNA	CDR3 protein
-	TRBV6-5	TRBJ1-1	-	TGTGCCAGCAGTTACTCCTTCGGAGGGGCAAAAAACACTGAAGCTTTCTTT	CASSYSFGGAKNTEAFF
-	TRBV12-3/TRBV12-4	TRBJ2-4	TRBD1	TGTGCCAGCAGTTTAGTACAGGGGGGCAAAAACATTCAGTACTTC	CASSLVQGGKNIQYF
-	TRBV20-1	TRBJ2-3	-	TGCAGTGCTAGAAAAATCGGTGCAGGTAGCACAGATACGCAGTATTTT	CSARKIGAGSTDTQYF
-	TRBV20-1	TRBJ1-6	TRBD1	TGCAGTGCTAGAGCCGGACAGGGGCTTTCACCCCTCCACTTT	CSARAGQGLSPLHF
-	TRBV20-1	TRBJ2-1	TRBD2	TGCAGTGCCTCAAGGACTAGCGGCCCCAATGAGCAGTTCTTC	CSASRTSGPNEQFF
-	TRBV6-5	TRBJ2-1	TRBD2	TGTGCCAGCAGTAGGACTAGGAACAATGGGCAGTTCTTC	CASSRTRNNGQFF
-	TRBV6-2/TRBV6-3	TRBJ2-7	TRBD2	TGTGCCAGCAGACACACTAGCGGGGGCTCCTACGAGCAGTACTTC	CASRHTSGGSYEQYF
-	TRBV20-1	TRBJ1-1	-	TGCAGTGCTTTCAGAGACCCCAACACTGAAGCTTTCTTT	CSAFRDPNTEAFF
-	TRBV12-3/TRBV12-4	TRBJ1-2	TRBD1	TGTGCCAGCAGTCCGACCGGGACAGGGCATGGCTACACCTTC	CASSPTGTGHGYTF
few	TRBV20-1	TRBJ1-1	TRBD1	TGCAGTGCAAGGACAGGGGGTATCACTGAAGCTTTCTTT	CSARTGGITEAFF
once	TRBV6-2/TRBV6-3	TRBJ1-6	TRBD1	TGTGCCAGCAGTCTACCTGGACAGGCTAATTCACCCCTCCACTTT	CASSLPGQANSPLHF
few	TRBV5-1	TRBJ2-5	-	TGCGCCAGCGGGGACCTGCAAGAGACCCAGTACTTC	CASGDLQETQYF
-	TRBV27	TRBJ1-2	-	TGTGCCAGCAGTTACACAGGGTCCTTTACTCATTATGGCTACACCTTC	CASSYTGSFTHYGYTF
-	TRBV20-1	TRBJ2-3	-	TGCAGTGCTAGAGTCCCGGGAAGGGATACGCAGTATTTT	CSARVPGRDTQYF
once	TRBV30	TRBJ2-7	-	TGTGCCTGGATTCCCTTGTGGGGGAATGAGCAGTACTTC	CAWIPLWGNEQYF
-	TRBV10-3	TRBJ2-1	-	TGTGCCATCGGTGACCCTTACAATGAGCAGTTCTTC	CAIGDPYNEQFF
few	TRBV2	TRBJ2-1	TRBD1	TGTGCCAGCAGTGCCCAACGGACAGGGGGAGTCGATGAGCAGTTCTTC	CASSAQRTGGVDEQFF
few	TRBV2	TRBJ2-2	-	TGTGCCAGCAGTGAGCGGTCGGGTAACACCGGGGAGCTGTTTTTT	CASSERSGNTGELFF
-	TRBV7-2	TRBJ1-5	-	TGTGCCAGCAGCTTCGACAGTAGCAATCAGCCCCAGCATTTT	CASSFDSSNQPQHF
-	TRBV20-1	TRBJ1-4	-	TGCAGTGCTAGATTTGCACCGGCGGGCAATGAAAAACTGTTTTTT	CSARFAPAGNEKLFF
-	TRBV5-1	TRBJ2-2	TRBD2	TGCGCCAGCAGCGGAATAGGTAGCGGGAGAAACACCGGGGAGCTGTTTTTT	CASSGIGSGRNTGELFF
-	TRBV6-5	TRBJ1-2	TRBD1	TGTGCCAGCAGTGGGGGACAGGGTGCCTTACAATTCTATGGCTACACCTTC	CASSGGQGALQFYGYTF
few	TRBV4-3	TRBJ2-3	-	TGCGCCAGCAGCCAAGAGATCGCGGTGAGCACAGATACGCAGTATTTT	CASSQEIAVSTDTQYF
-	TRBV7-6	TRBJ2-7	TRBD2	TGTGCCAGCAGCGCCCAACTAGCGGGGGTTGGCGAGCAGTACTTC	CASSAQLAGVGEQYF
-	TRBV9	TRBJ2-7	-	TGTGCCAGCAGCCCAACCCCATGGGACGAGCAGTACTTC	CASSPTPWDEQYF
few	TRBV28	TRBJ1-2	-	TGTGCCAGCAGTTTAACCGGGACAAACTATGGCTACACCTTC	CASSLTGTNYGYTF
-	TRBV6-2/TRBV6-3	TRBJ2-7	TRBD1	TGTGCCAGCAGTTATGCAGGGGGCAAAAACGAGCAGTACTTC	CASSYAGGKNEQYF
-	TRBV13	TRBJ2-7	TRBD1	TGTGCCAGCAGCCCCCGGGACAGGGGACAGTACGAGCAGTACTTC	CASSPRDRGQYEQYF
few	TRBV3-1	TRBJ2-3	-	TGTGCCAGCAGCCAAACGCGGGATACGCAGTATTTT	CASSQTRDTQYF
once	TRBV12-3/TRBV12-4	TRBJ2-3	TRBD2	TGTGCCAGCAGGAAAGTAAGCGGGGCAGGAGATACGCAGTATTTT	CASRKVSGAGDTQYF
-	TRBV6-2/TRBV6-3	TRBJ1-4	-	TGTGCCAGCACCGCAACTAATGAAAAACTGTTTTTT	CASTATNEKLFF